The clone carrying this TCR beta chain appeared once. Its antigen is not known. These data are taken from a study of OX40 agonist ivuxolimab in advanced cancers. Notes on the study in general: Blood T cells, both CD4+ and CD8+, expanded clonally by week 6 at 0.1 to 3.0 mg/kg. CD4+ T cells averaged fewer expanded clones than CD8+ T cells. Some of the nonresponding patients also showed low levels of normalized T-cell clonal expansion. Researchers did not determine the expanded peripheral T cells' antigen specificity.

This CDR3 region has 13 residues. Germline-derived CDR1 and CDR2 are KGHSH and LQKENI. With V trimmed by 6 bases and J by 5 bases, 6 bases remained unmatched. The method was immunoSEQ multiplex PCR; TCRdb's version includes in-frame clones alone and lacks a portion of them. The table includes tens of thousands of clones, just over 85% detected once. The specimen was CD4+ or CD8+ T cells sorted from blood, collected in a trial of the OX40 agonist ivuxolimab. The TCR sequence derives from an adult with an advanced solid tumor such as melanoma, head and neck, liver or kidney cancer. V gene TRBV18 combines with J gene TRBJ1-1, with 7 nucleotides matching TRBD1. DNA for the CDR3: TGTGCCAGCTCGGTACAGGGGAGGACTGAAGCTTTCTTT. Protein sequence: CASSVQGRTEAFF.